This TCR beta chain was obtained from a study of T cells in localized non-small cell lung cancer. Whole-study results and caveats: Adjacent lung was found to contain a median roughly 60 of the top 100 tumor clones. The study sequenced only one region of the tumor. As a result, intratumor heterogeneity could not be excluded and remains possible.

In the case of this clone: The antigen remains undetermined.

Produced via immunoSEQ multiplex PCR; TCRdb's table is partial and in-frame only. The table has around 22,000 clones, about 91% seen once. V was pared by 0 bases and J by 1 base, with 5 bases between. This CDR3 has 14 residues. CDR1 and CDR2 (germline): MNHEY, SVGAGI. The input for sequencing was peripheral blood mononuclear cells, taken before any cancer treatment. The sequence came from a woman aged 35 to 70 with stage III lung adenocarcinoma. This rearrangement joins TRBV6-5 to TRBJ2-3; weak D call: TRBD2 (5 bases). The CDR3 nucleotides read TGTGCCAGCAGTTACTCCGGGGGCACAGATACGCAGTATTTT. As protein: CASSYSGGTDTQYF.